The entry below describes one TCR beta chain. The length of the CDR3 is 16 residues. Germline V gene data show CDR1 as LGHNA and CDR2 as YNFKEQ. Trimming cost V 0 bases and J 0 bases, with 9 bases left between them. Clones were sequenced by immunoSEQ multiplex PCR, and TCRdb holds only the in-frame ones, with some missing. This sample has 150,000 to 200,000 clones, with about 88% found just once. These data are taken from a study of cytotoxic CD8 clonotypes in ibrutinib-treated CLL. This clonotype originated in a human donor with chronic lymphocytic leukemia. V gene TRBV4-2 combines with J gene TRBJ1-5, with D unresolved. Material: PBMCs, obtained at disease progression, from a patient treated with ibrutinib. The CDR3 is CASSQEAADSNQPQHF. The CDR3, as DNA: TGTGCCAGCAGCCAAGAAGCGGCAGATAGCAATCAGCCCCAGCATTTT.